The 32 T cell receptor beta chains in this list originate from one sample, sequenced in a study of blood T cell repertoires in COVID-19. The method was immunoSEQ multiplex PCR; TCRdb's version includes in-frame clones alone and lacks a portion of them. The sample has about 380,000 clones; around 89% are singletons. The material sequenced was peripheral blood. Every receptor here comes from a man in his forties with acute or convalescent COVID-19.

The chain combines TRBV5-1 with TRBJ1-6, with D uncertain. Germline V gene data show CDR1 as SGHRS and CDR2 as YFSETQ. CDR3 length: 13 amino acids. CDR3 protein: CVSSNGVGSPLHF. DNA for the CDR3: TGCGTCTCCTCCAACGGGGTTGGATCACCCCTCCACTTT. The whole variable domain, remainder taken from reference TRBV5-1 and TRBJ1-6, is KAGVTQTPRYLIKTRGQQVTLSCSPISGHRSVSWYQQTPGQGLQFLFEYFSETQRNKGNFPGRFSGRQFSNSRSEMNVSTLELGDSALYLCVSSNGVGSPLHFGNGTRLTVT.

The rearrangement joins TRBV21-1 to TRBJ2-1; TRBD1 was called by the table and not checked on the DNA. TRBV21-1 is a listed pseudogene. The CDR3 has 17 amino acids. DNA of the CDR3: TGTGCCAGCAGCATGTCCCGGGACATGAGCTCCTACAATGAGCAGTTCTTC. This codes for CASSMSRDMSSYNEQFF.

The chain recombines TRBV2 with TRBJ2-7; D may be TRBD1 (5 bases). Germline V gene sequence: CDR1 SNHLY, CDR2 FYNNEI. Trimming left V 6 bases short and J 2 bases short, with 8 bases between. The CDR3 totals 12 residues. CDR3: CASSTGAYEQYF. Written as DNA, the CDR3 is TGTGCCAGCAGCACAGGTGCCTACGAGCAGTACTTC.

The rearrangement uses TRBV21-1 and TRBJ1-3. TRBV21-1 is termed a pseudogene. The CDR3 spans 18 residues. The CDR3 DNA reads TGTGCCAGCAGTCGGAGGGCCGCCCCCACGAGGGTTAGAAACACCATATATTTT. Protein product: CASSRRAAPTRVRNTIYF.

The chain employs TRBV28 and TRBJ2-1, with 13 bases matching TRBD2. V shed 5 bases, J shed 4 bases, and the junction held 5 bases outside the gene matches. The CDR3 runs 16 residues. Germline V gene lookup returns CDR1 MDHEN and CDR2 SYDVKM. CDR3 DNA sequence: TGTGCCAGCAGTAGAACTAGCGGGAGGGTTTACAATGAGCAGTTCTTC. It yields the protein CASSRTSGRVYNEQFF.

The V call is TRBV7-3, the J call TRBJ1-2; 10 bases agree with TRBD1. Germline V gene data show CDR1 as SGHTA and CDR2 as FQGTGA. CDR3 length equals 13 residues. The J segment lost 6 bases and the V segment lost 6 bases, leaving 4 bases of the junction unmatched. The CDR3 sequence is CASSSGTGDGYTF. The CDR3 nucleotides are TGTGCCAGCAGTTCCGGGACAGGGGATGGCTACACCTTC.

The rearrangement links TRBV6-2 or TRBV6-3 to TRBJ2-7; D unresolved. This CDR3 spans 11 amino acids. The ends were cut back, 4 bases at V and 2 bases at J, with 3 bases in the middle. Germline-derived CDR1 and CDR2 are MNHEY and SVGEGT. The CDR3, as DNA: TGTGCCAGCAGTTTCGCCTACGAGCAGTACTTC. It encodes CASSFAYEQYF.

The chain carries TRBV27 and TRBJ2-1; 16 nucleotides line up with TRBD2. V was pared by 6 bases and J by 10 bases, with 12 bases of the junction left unmatched. Germline assignment: CDR1 MNHEY and CDR2 SMNVEV (reference sequence). The CDR3 contains 17 residues. The CDR3: CASSRSGTSGGAREQFF. The CDR3, as DNA: TGTGCCAGCAGCCGCTCCGGGACTAGCGGGGGGGCGAGAGAGCAGTTCTTC.

The chain links TRBV7-9 to TRBJ1-6; D gene uncertain. CDR1 and CDR2 from the germline V gene are SEHNR and FQNEAQ (reference sequence). Trimming left V 3 bases short and J 9 bases short, with 6 bases between. The CDR3 consists of 12 residues. As DNA, the CDR3 is TGTGCCAGCAGCTTCGGGTCTTCACCCCTCCACTTT. It translates to CASSFGSSPLHF. The complete variable domain, with remaining parts taken from reference TRBV7-9 and TRBJ1-6, reads DTGVSQNPRHKITKRGQNVTFRCDPISEHNRLYWYRQTLGQGPEFLTYFQNEAQLEKSRLLSDRFSAERPKGSFSTLEIQRTEQGDSAMYLCASSFGSSPLHFGNGTRLTVT.

This clone appeared a few times. This sequence joins TRBV2 and TRBJ1-1; 8 nucleotides line up with TRBD1. There are 13 residues in the CDR3. Trimming removed 3 bases from V and 10 bases from J; junction bases left unmatched: 7. Germline CDR1 SNHLY, CDR2 FYNNEI. CDR3 sequence: CASSDGDRLRAFF. CDR3 coding DNA: TGTGCCAGCAGTGATGGGGACAGGTTAAGAGCTTTCTTT.

J is TRBJ2-7 and V is TRBV7-2, with 8 bases fitting TRBD2. This CDR3 has 15 residues. Trimming removed 3 bases from V and 4 bases from J; junction bases left unmatched: 8. Germline loops: CDR1 SGHTA, CDR2 FQGNSA. The CDR3 DNA sequence: TGTGCCAGCAGCTTTACCGGGGGGGCCAATTACGAGCAGTACTTC. Residues: CASSFTGGANYEQYF.

The chain is built from TRBV30 and TRBJ2-1; 9 bases align to TRBD2. Germline CDR1 GTSNPN, CDR2 SVGIG (reference sequence). Trimming took 6 bases from V and 4 from J; bases not matched to a gene: 1. The CDR3 spans 12 residues. This CDR3 is CACLAGYNEQFF. In DNA, the CDR3 is TGTGCCTGCCTAGCGGGATACAATGAGCAGTTCTTC.

The rearrangement uses TRBV27 and TRBJ2-3; D is perhaps TRBD1 (6 bases). Germline CDR1 reads MNHEY; CDR2 reads SMNVEV (reference sequence). There are 16 residues in the CDR3. Deletions cut 3 bases from V and 4 bases from J, with 17 bases between. Here the CDR3 reads CASSFVAGTKADTQYF. The DNA for the CDR3 is TGTGCCAGCAGTTTCGTTGCCGGGACAAAGGCAGATACGCAGTATTTT.

This sequence joins TRBV7-9 and TRBJ2-6, with no clear D. Germline-derived CDR1 and CDR2 are SEHNR and FQNEAQ (reference sequence). The ends were cut back, 3 bases at V and 0 bases at J, with 3 bases in the middle. There are 14 residues in the CDR3. Here the CDR3 reads CASSFNSGANVLTF. The CDR3 region has the DNA TGTGCCAGCAGCTTCAACTCTGGGGCCAACGTCCTGACTTTC.

The V gene is TRBV28, the J gene TRBJ1-5; D is unclear. Germline V gene sequence: CDR1 MDHEN, CDR2 SYDVKM. Trimming shortened V by 1 base and J by 3 bases, and 13 bases separated the two germline ends. The CDR3 contains 16 residues. The CDR3 nucleotides read TGTGCCAGCAGTTTATCCCGTGATAGTTTCAATCAGCCCCAGCATTTT. Its protein product is CASSLSRDSFNQPQHF. The complete variable domain, with remaining parts taken from reference TRBV28 and TRBJ1-5, reads DVKVTQSSRYLVKRTGEKVFLECVQDMDHENMFWYRQDPGLGLRLIYFSYDVKMKEKGDIPEGYSVSREKKERFSLILESASTNQTSMYLCASSLSRDSFNQPQHFGDGTRLSIL.

The chain joins TRBV7-2 to TRBJ1-3, with D hard to call. Germline lookup yields CDR1 SGHTA and CDR2 FQGNSA. The CDR3 covers 13 residues. V lost 6 bases to trimming and J lost 4 bases, with 10 bases between them. The CDR3 sequence: CASRSQNGNTIYF. CDR3 nucleotides: TGTGCCAGCAGATCCCAGAACGGAAACACCATATATTTT.

The chain combines TRBV3-1 (or the pseudogene TRBV3-2) with TRBJ2-1, with TRBD2 matching 9 bases. CDR3 length: 17 residues. V lost 4 bases and J lost 8; bases outside the gene matches: 15. Germline V gene lookup returns CDR1 LGHDT and CDR2 YNNKEL (reference sequence). Here the CDR3 DNA reads TGTGCCAGCAGCCCCCCTAGCGGCGGGAGGGCCGGGGATGAGCAGTTCTTC. Protein: CASSPPSGGRAGDEQFF.

The sample holds a few counts of this clone. The V and J genes are TRBV19 and TRBJ2-3; no clear D. The CDR3 is 15 amino acids. The germline V gene encodes CDR1 LNHDA and CDR2 SQIVND (reference sequence). Trimming took 3 bases from V and 0 from J, leaving 10 bases between them. CDR3 region: CASSITGPSTDTQYF. DNA for the CDR3: TGTGCCAGTAGTATTACGGGTCCTAGCACAGATACGCAGTATTTT.

Details on this clone: The sample holds other DNA sequences that translate to the same CDR3. The CDR3 spells CASSPAGDTQYF. DNA of the CDR3: TGTGCCAGCTCACCAGCCGGAGATACGCAGTATTTT. The chain uses TRBV18 and TRBJ2-3; no definite D call. Trimming left V 2 bases short and J 5 bases short, with 5 bases between. There are 12 residues in the CDR3. CDR1 KGHSH and CDR2 LQKENI come from the germline V gene.

The rearrangement links TRBV15 to TRBJ2-4; D possibly corresponds to TRBD2 (6 bases). This CDR3 has 17 amino acids. Germline-derived CDR1 and CDR2 are LNHNV and YYDKDF (reference sequence). V was pared by 1 base and J by 1 base, with 14 bases between. The CDR3 coding sequence is TGTGCCACCAGCAGAGCCGGGATGGGGACTGCCAAAAACATTCAGTACTTC. It yields the protein CATSRAGMGTAKNIQYF.

The CDR3 reads CASSTYLTGGNEKLFF. As DNA, the CDR3 is TGTGCCAGCAGCACCTACCTGACAGGCGGGAATGAAAAACTGTTTTTT. V gene TRBV11-1 combines with J gene TRBJ1-4, with a weak D call TRBD1 (6 bases). CDR3 length equals 16 residues. Germline CDR1 reads SGHAT; CDR2 reads FQDESV (reference sequence). Trimming cost V 5 bases and J 5 bases, with 18 bases left between them. The whole variable domain, filled in from reference TRBV11-1 and TRBJ1-4, reads EAEVAQSPRYKITEKSQAVAFWCDPISGHATLYWYRQILGQGPELLVQFQDESVVDDSQLPKDRFSAERLKGVDSTLKIQPAELGDSAMYLCASSTYLTGGNEKLFFGSGTQLSVL.

In the case of this clone: One end of the junction is discordant with germline, which a read error may explain. CDR3 sequence: CSVEGTGMNTEAFF. CDR3 bases: TGCAGCGTGGAAGGGACAGGCATGAACACTGAAGCTTTCTTT. The chain is built from TRBV29-1 and TRBJ1-1; 8 bases map to TRBD1. The germline V gene encodes CDR1 SQVTM and CDR2 ANQGSEA. The CDR3 runs to 14 residues.

This clone has just one count. The chain joins TRBV10-3 to TRBJ2-3; TRBD2 is a possible D gene (6 bases). The CDR3 loop spans 14 amino acids. The V gene's germline CDR1 is ENHRY and CDR2 SYGVKD. With 3 bases removed from V and 3 bases from J, the gap between germline ends came to 10 bases. CDR3 region: CAISDTRGTDTQYF. The CDR3 bases are TGTGCCATCAGTGACACCCGGGGGACAGATACGCAGTATTTT.

The V gene is TRBV7-9, the J gene TRBJ1-1; possibly TRBD1 for D (5 bases). Trimming took 1 base from V and 1 from J, leaving 7 bases between them. CDR3 length: 14 amino acids. Looked up from germline, CDR1 is SEHNR and CDR2 is FQNEAQ (reference sequence). The CDR3 reads CASSLEGPNTEAFF. The DNA of the CDR3 is TGTGCCAGCAGCTTAGAGGGGCCGAACACTGAAGCTTTCTTT.

The chain is built from TRBV5-4 and TRBJ1-1; D perhaps matches TRBD1 (5 bases). Between the trimmed V and J ends, which lost 5 bases and 1 base, there was a span of 9 bases. CDR3 length: 13 amino acids. CDR1 and CDR2 (germline): SGHNT, YYREEE (reference sequence). The CDR3 spells CASRPQENTEAFF. The CDR3 DNA sequence: TGTGCCAGCAGGCCACAGGAGAACACTGAAGCTTTCTTT.

The chain couples TRBV5-1 to TRBJ1-1, with TRBD1 as a possible D gene (5 bases). The CDR3 spans 14 residues. Germline assignment: CDR1 SGHRS and CDR2 YFSETQ. Trimming cost V 4 bases and J 6 bases, with 16 bases left between them. The CDR3 here is CASSPHPGVPEAFF. The CDR3 bases are TGCGCCAGCAGCCCCCACCCGGGGGTACCTGAAGCTTTCTTT.

The V call is TRBV28, the J call TRBJ2-7, with D possibly TRBD1 on 6 matching bases. CDR1 is MDHEN, CDR2 SYDVKM, per germline. Deletions cut 5 bases from V and 2 bases from J, with 13 bases between. The CDR3 extends over 14 amino acids. CDR3 DNA: TGTGCCAGCAGTGGGTCGGACAGCACCTACGAGCAGTACTTC. It codes for CASSGSDSTYEQYF.

The gene calls are TRBV27 and TRBJ1-5; perhaps TRBD1 as D (5 bases). V shed 4 bases and J shed 6 bases, with 16 bases lying between them. The CDR3 has 15 amino acids. In germline, CDR1 is MNHEY, CDR2 SMNVEV (reference sequence). The CDR3 nucleotides are TGTGCCAGCAGTTCGACGGGGGGGGAGGCTCAGCCCCAGCATTTT. Translating gives CASSSTGGEAQPQHF.

The chain joins TRBV9 to TRBJ2-2, with 10 bases identical to TRBD2. This CDR3 spans 15 amino acids. Per germline, CDR1 SGDLS and CDR2 YYNGEE. The junction had 2 bases not matched to a gene; V was cut back by 0 bases and J by 6 bases. As DNA, the CDR3 is TGTGCCAGCAGCGTAGCGACTAGCGGGTCCGGGGAGCTGTTTTTT. Translated: CASSVATSGSGELFF. Supplemented by reference TRBV9 and TRBJ2-2, the full variable domain reads DSGVTQTPKHLITATGQRVTLRCSPRSGDLSVYWYQQSLDQGLQFLIQYYNGEERAKGNILERFSAQQFPDLHSELNLSSLELGDSALYFCASSVATSGSGELFFGEGSRLTVL.

This CDR3 reads CASSIRGSTDTQYF. CDR3 coding DNA: TGTGCCAGTAGTATCAGGGGAAGCACAGATACGCAGTATTTT. The genes are TRBV19 and TRBJ2-3; D is perhaps TRBD1 (6 bases). The CDR3 is 14 amino acids. CDR1 is LNHDA and CDR2 is SQIVND in the germline V gene (reference sequence). V shed 3 bases and J shed 0 bases, with 7 bases lying between them.

The rearrangement links TRBV27 to TRBJ1-6, with D perhaps TRBD1 (6 bases). The CDR3 has 17 amino acids. CDR1 is MNHEY and CDR2 is SMNVEV in the germline V gene (reference sequence). The V end was cut by 6 bases, the J end by 9 bases, with 24 bases between. The DNA for the CDR3 is TGTGCCAGCAGCGGAAGTTTAGGAATACAGGGAAGTTCACCCCTCCACTTT. It translates to CASSGSLGIQGSSPLHF.

The chain carries TRBV6-2 or TRBV6-3 and TRBJ1-1, with 8 bases that match TRBD1. Germline V gives CDR1 MNHEY, CDR2 SVGEGT. The CDR3 runs to 17 residues. With V trimmed by 6 bases and J by 1 base, 13 bases remained unmatched. CDR3 DNA: TGTGCCAGCAGCCGAACGTCGGGACAGGTCAGGAACACTGAAGCTTTCTTT. It specifies CASSRTSGQVRNTEAFF.